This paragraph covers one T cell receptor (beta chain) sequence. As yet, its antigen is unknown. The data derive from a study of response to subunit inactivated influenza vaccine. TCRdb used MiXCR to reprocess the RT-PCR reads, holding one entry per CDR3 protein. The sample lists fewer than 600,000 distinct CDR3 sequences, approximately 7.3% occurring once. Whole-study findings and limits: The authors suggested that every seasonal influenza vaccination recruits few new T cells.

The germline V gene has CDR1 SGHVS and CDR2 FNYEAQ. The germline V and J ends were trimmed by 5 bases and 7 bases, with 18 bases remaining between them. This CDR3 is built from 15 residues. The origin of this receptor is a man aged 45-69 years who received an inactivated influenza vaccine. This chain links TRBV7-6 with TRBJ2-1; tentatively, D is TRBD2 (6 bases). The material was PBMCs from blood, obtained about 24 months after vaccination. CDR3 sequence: CASSPLEGADNEQFF. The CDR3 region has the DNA TGTGCCAGCAGCCCCTTGGAGGGAGCCGATAATGAGCAGTTCTTC. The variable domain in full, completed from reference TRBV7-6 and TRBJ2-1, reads GAGVSQSPRYKVTKRGQDVALRCDPISGHVSLYWYRQALGQGPEFLTYFNYEAQQDKSGLPNDRFSAERPEGSISTLTIQRTEQRDSAMYRCASSPLEGADNEQFFGPGTRLTVL.